The 29 T cell receptor beta chains below come from one sample, sequenced in a study of blood T cell repertoires in COVID-19. The data were produced by immunoSEQ multiplex PCR, yet TCRdb's version contains in-frame clones alone and is incomplete. The sample shows 300,000 to 400,000 clones, about 82% of them seen only once. The material sequenced was peripheral blood. These receptor sequences come from a human donor in a cohort sampled during active COVID-19.

The V gene is TRBV19, the J gene TRBJ2-3, with D perhaps TRBD2 (7 bases). This CDR3 has 15 residues. CDR1 is LNHDA, CDR2 SQIVND, per germline (reference sequence). The V and J ends lost 3 bases and 2 bases respectively, with 12 bases between them. The CDR3 sequence is CASSMGGGITDTQYF. Here the CDR3 DNA reads TGTGCCAGTAGTATGGGAGGGGGGATCACAGATACGCAGTATTTT.

V usage is TRBV5-4 and J usage is TRBJ2-3; possibly TRBD2 for D (5 bases). Germline CDR1 SGHNT, CDR2 YYREEE (reference sequence). Trimming left V 7 bases short and J 4 bases short, with 10 bases between. The CDR3 sequence is 12 residues long. The CDR3 DNA follows: TGTGCCAGCGGCTCGAGGGCAGATACGCAGTATTTT. Translation gives CASGSRADTQYF. The full variable domain, with the rest looked up from reference TRBV5-4 and TRBJ2-3, is ETGVTQSPTHLIKTRGQQVTLRCSSQSGHNTVSWYQQALGQGPQFIFQYYREEENGRGNFPPRFSGLQFPNYSSELNVNALELDDSALYLCASGSRADTQYFGPGTRLTVL.

This rearrangement joins TRBV10-2 to TRBJ2-2, with D perhaps TRBD2 (6 bases). The germline gives CDR1 WSHSY, CDR2 SAAADI. The CDR3 covers 17 residues. The V end was cut by 8 bases, the J end by 1 base, with 20 bases between. CDR3 amino acids: CASFPRQRRGNTGELFF. Written as DNA, the CDR3 is TGCGCCAGCTTTCCCCGCCAGCGGCGGGGGAACACCGGGGAGCTGTTTTTT.

This chain links TRBV24-1 with TRBJ2-1; 9 nucleotides match TRBD1. V dropped 4 bases and J dropped 5; count of bases not matched to a gene: 8. This CDR3 has 16 amino acids. Germline V gene data show CDR1 as KGHDR and CDR2 as SFDVKD. The DNA of the CDR3 is TGTGCCACCAGTGAGGGAGACAGGGGGTCCGACAATGAGCAGTTCTTC. This sequence encodes CATSEGDRGSDNEQFF.

The V and J genes are TRBV7-2 and TRBJ2-7; D remains ambiguous. From germline, CDR1 is SGHTA and CDR2 FQGNSA. This CDR3 comprises 15 residues. Trimming cost V 5 bases and J 0 bases, with 14 bases left between them. This CDR3 reads CASSRPRIASYEQYF. The CDR3 DNA reads as TGTGCCAGCAGCCGCCCACGGATAGCCTCCTACGAGCAGTACTTC.

V gene TRBV19 combines with J gene TRBJ2-2; TRBD1 matches at 7 bases. The length of the CDR3 is 15 residues. Germline V gives CDR1 LNHDA, CDR2 SQIVND (reference sequence). V lost 6 bases to trimming and J lost 5 bases; unmatched junction nucleotides: 9. CDR3 coding DNA: TGTGCCAGTAGCAGCGACAGGGTAGGGACCGGGGAGCTGTTTTTT. Its protein is CASSSDRVGTGELFF.

A single count supports this clone. At one of its ends the junction is not consistent with the germline gene, which may arise from a read error. The V gene is TRBV11-2, the J gene TRBJ2-7, with D unclear. Germline values: CDR1 SGHAT, CDR2 FQNNGV. The CDR3 runs to 13 residues. CDR3 residues: CASSLDIAYEQYF. The CDR3 nucleotides are TGTGCCAGCAGCCTAGACATTGCCTACGAGCAGTACTTC.

This sequence joins TRBV18 and TRBJ1-2; 9 bases agree with TRBD1. Germline lookup yields CDR1 KGHSH and CDR2 LQKENI. V gave up 6 bases and J gave up 7 bases; unmatched junction bases: 15. This CDR3 contains 16 residues. The CDR3 region is CASSAKPGQGDFGYTF. CDR3 bases: TGTGCCAGCTCCGCAAAACCGGGACAGGGCGACTTTGGCTACACCTTC.

The V gene is TRBV13, the J gene TRBJ1-3, with unresolved D. This CDR3 region has 14 residues. Trimming stripped 5 bases from V and 0 bases from J, with 8 bases between. Per the germline V gene, CDR1 is PRHDT and CDR2 is FYEKMQ (reference sequence). DNA of the CDR3: TGTGCCAGCAGCCCCGGGATCTCTGGAAACACCATATATTTT. Its translation: CASSPGISGNTIYF.

V usage is TRBV28 and J usage is TRBJ1-4; D is unclear. V lost 10 bases and J 5 bases, leaving 5 bases between the germline ends. CDR3 length: 10 residues. Germline V gene sequence: CDR1 MDHEN, CDR2 SYDVKM. As DNA, the CDR3 is TGTGCCACCTTAAATGAAAAACTGTTTTTT. As protein: CATLNEKLFF.

The chain carries TRBV7-2 and TRBJ1-6; weak D call: TRBD1 (5 bases). The CDR3 consists of 15 residues. V was shortened by 1 base and J by 10 bases, with 14 bases between the two germline ends. The germline gives CDR1 SGHTA, CDR2 FQGNSA. CDR3: CASSLVAGLESPLHF. The CDR3 DNA follows: TGTGCCAGCAGCTTAGTCGCAGGGCTTGAGTCACCCCTCCACTTT.

The chain employs TRBV6-5 and TRBJ1-1, with 8 nucleotides matching TRBD1. CDR3 length equals 14 residues. CDR1 is MNHEY, CDR2 SVGAGI, per germline. Losses at the gene ends were 7 bases for V and 4 bases for J; bases not matched to a gene: 8. CDR3 sequence reads: CASKKQGESTEAFF. The CDR3 region has the DNA TGTGCCAGCAAAAAACAGGGGGAAAGCACTGAAGCTTTCTTT.

J is TRBJ1-4 and V is TRBV5-1; D might be TRBD1 (6 bases). Germline values: CDR1 SGHRS, CDR2 YFSETQ. V was trimmed by 4 bases and J by 4 bases, leaving 11 bases between them. The CDR3 spans 14 residues. In nucleotides, the CDR3 is TGCGCCAGCAGCCCTGACAGGAGTAATGAAAAACTGTTTTTT. Encoded protein: CASSPDRSNEKLFF. Full variable domain (remainder filled in from reference TRBV5-1 and TRBJ1-4): KAGVTQTPRYLIKTRGQQVTLSCSPISGHRSVSWYQQTPGQGLQFLFEYFSETQRNKGNFPGRFSGRQFSNSRSEMNVSTLELGDSALYLCASSPDRSNEKLFFGSGTQLSVL.

This sequence joins TRBV6-5 and TRBJ2-7, with TRBD1 matching over 7 bases. CDR3 length: 12 amino acids. Germline assignment: CDR1 MNHEY and CDR2 SVGAGI. Germline trimming cut 5 bases from V and 5 bases from J; bases unmatched to any gene: 3. The CDR3 region has the DNA TGTGCCAGCAGTAACAGGGGCGACGAGCAGTACTTC. It translates to CASSNRGDEQYF.

This clone has just one count. CDR3 sequence reads: CASGLVLGAGEGYTF. Written as DNA, the CDR3 is TGTGCTAGTGGTTTGGTACTGGGGGCAGGGGAAGGCTACACCTTC. The chain has TRBV12-5 and TRBJ1-2, with D possibly matching TRBD1 (6 bases). With 0 bases removed from V and 8 bases from J, the gap between germline ends came to 16 bases. There are 15 residues in the CDR3. Germline V lookup: CDR1 LGHNT, CDR2 FRNRAP.

This chain connects TRBV14 to TRBJ1-2; D is unresolved. The CDR3 totals 13 residues. Germline V gene data show CDR1 as SGHDN and CDR2 as FVKESK. Deletions cut 1 base from V and 4 bases from J, with 7 bases between. CDR3 DNA: TGTGCCAGCAGCCAAGTCCTAGGCTATGGCTACACCTTC. It specifies CASSQVLGYGYTF.

J is TRBJ2-6 and V is TRBV7-2; 7 bases align to TRBD1. The CDR3 covers 18 residues. The V segment lost 1 base and the J segment 0 bases; nucleotides outside the gene matches: 6. Per the germline V gene, CDR1 is SGHTA and CDR2 is FQGNSA. The DNA of the CDR3 is TGTGCCAGCAGCTTAGAGGCCAGGGGGTCCTCTGGGGCCAACGTCCTGACTTTC. The encoded protein is CASSLEARGSSGANVLTF.

The V gene is TRBV9, the J gene TRBJ1-2; D is unclear. The V gene lost 8 bases and the J gene lost 0 bases, with 11 bases spanning the gap. The CDR3 has 13 residues. Germline assignment: CDR1 SGDLS and CDR2 YYNGEE. CDR3 in amino acids: CASRREANYGYTF. The CDR3 DNA follows: TGTGCCAGTAGACGGGAAGCTAACTATGGCTACACCTTC.

The CDR3 is CSVYRDSYEQYF. CDR3 nucleotides: TGCAGCGTTTACAGGGACAGTTACGAGCAGTACTTC. The chain recombines TRBV29-1 with TRBJ2-7; 7 positions match TRBD1. Germline V gene sequence: CDR1 SQVTM, CDR2 ANQGSEA. The CDR3 is 12 residues long. J lost 4 bases, V lost 5 bases, and 5 bases had no gene match.

J is TRBJ2-5 and V is TRBV30; tentative D call: TRBD2 (6 bases). The V gene's germline CDR1 is GTSNPN and CDR2 SVGIG (reference sequence). Trimming removed 2 bases from V and 1 base from J, with 11 bases in between. The CDR3 has 14 amino acids. CDR3: CAWSPLGGQETQYF. As DNA, the CDR3 is TGTGCCTGGAGTCCGCTGGGGGGCCAAGAGACCCAGTACTTC.

The rearrangement uses TRBV27 and TRBJ1-2; D is unresolved. Trimming cost V 2 bases and J 4 bases, with 11 bases left between them. This CDR3 comprises 14 residues. The germline CDR1 and CDR2 sequences are MNHEY and SMNVEV (reference sequence). CDR3 nucleotides: TGTGCCAGCAGTTTAAAAGGTTCGGGCTATGGCTACACCTTC. Translating gives CASSLKGSGYGYTF.

CDR3 sequence: CASSLTSRVLKNSPLHF. The CDR3 DNA follows: TGTGCCAGCAGCTTAACGAGTCGGGTTCTAAAAAATTCACCCCTCCACTTT. The V gene is TRBV7-2, the J gene TRBJ1-6, with D unresolved. Germline values: CDR1 SGHTA, CDR2 FQGNSA. Trimming pared 2 bases from V and 7 bases from J, leaving 18 bases between. The CDR3 is made up of 17 amino acids.

The chain joins TRBV27 to TRBJ2-3; D possibly corresponds to TRBD1 (5 bases). The germline V and J ends were trimmed by 10 bases and 1 base, with 12 bases remaining between them. This CDR3 contains 13 residues. The V gene's germline CDR1 is MNHEY and CDR2 SMNVEV (reference sequence). Here the CDR3 reads CATMTVGTDTQYF. In nucleotides, the CDR3 is TGTGCCACCATGACAGTCGGCACAGATACGCAGTATTTT.

The rearrangement uses TRBV29-1 and TRBJ2-7; 7 bases align to TRBD2. There are 13 residues in the CDR3. V shed 6 bases, J shed 1 base, and the junction held 6 bases outside the gene matches. Germline V CDR1 and CDR2: SQVTM, ANQGSEA. CDR3 protein: CSVTGGFSYEQYF. The CDR3 DNA follows: TGCAGCGTGACGGGGGGTTTTTCCTACGAGCAGTACTTC.

J is TRBJ1-1 and V is TRBV21-1; the table gives TRBD1 as D, unverified against the DNA. TRBV21-1 is classified as a pseudogene. CDR3 length: 15 amino acids. The CDR3, as DNA: TGTGCCAGCAGCAAACTGACAGGGGAGGACACTGAAGCTTTCTTT. The encoded protein is CASSKLTGEDTEAFF.

The V gene is TRBV14, the J gene TRBJ1-3, with TRBD1 matching over 7 bases. The CDR3 consists of 16 residues. J lost 2 bases, V lost 1 base, and 5 bases had no gene match. Germline CDR1 and CDR2: SGHDN and FVKESK. This CDR3 reads CASSQVPRGTGNTIYF. The CDR3 DNA reads TGTGCCAGCAGCCAAGTACCCAGGGGGACTGGAAACACCATATATTTT.

The chain recombines TRBV19 with TRBJ1-2; 7 bases align to TRBD1. Germline loops: CDR1 LNHDA, CDR2 SQIVND (reference sequence). The CDR3 is 12 amino acids. Trimming cost V 6 bases and J 6 bases; bases outside gene matches: 4. As DNA, the CDR3 is TGTGCCAGTAGAGAGGGGGCGAATGGCTACACCTTC. Translation: CASREGANGYTF.

This chain joins TRBV5-1 and TRBJ1-1, with unresolved D. V shed 2 bases and J shed 1 base, with 9 bases lying between them. The CDR3 is 14 residues long. Germline CDR1 is SGHRS and CDR2 is YFSETQ. The CDR3 region is CASSFEEGNTEAFF. The CDR3 nucleotides read TGCGCCAGCAGCTTTGAGGAAGGGAACACTGAAGCTTTCTTT. Looking up the rest from reference TRBV5-1 and TRBJ1-1 gives the full variable domain: KAGVTQTPRYLIKTRGQQVTLSCSPISGHRSVSWYQQTPGQGLQFLFEYFSETQRNKGNFPGRFSGRQFSNSRSEMNVSTLELGDSALYLCASSFEEGNTEAFFGQGTRLTVV.

The genes are TRBV10-2 and TRBJ2-7; the match to TRBD2 covers 10 bases. Germline V gene lookup returns CDR1 WSHSY and CDR2 SAAADI. The CDR3 loop spans 19 amino acids. Trimming cost V 4 bases and J 0 bases; bases outside gene matches: 15. As DNA, the CDR3 is TGCGCCAGCAGTGGGGTAGCGGGGGGAATCCTAGGGGCCTCCTACGAGCAGTACTTC. Amino acid sequence: CASSGVAGGILGASYEQYF.